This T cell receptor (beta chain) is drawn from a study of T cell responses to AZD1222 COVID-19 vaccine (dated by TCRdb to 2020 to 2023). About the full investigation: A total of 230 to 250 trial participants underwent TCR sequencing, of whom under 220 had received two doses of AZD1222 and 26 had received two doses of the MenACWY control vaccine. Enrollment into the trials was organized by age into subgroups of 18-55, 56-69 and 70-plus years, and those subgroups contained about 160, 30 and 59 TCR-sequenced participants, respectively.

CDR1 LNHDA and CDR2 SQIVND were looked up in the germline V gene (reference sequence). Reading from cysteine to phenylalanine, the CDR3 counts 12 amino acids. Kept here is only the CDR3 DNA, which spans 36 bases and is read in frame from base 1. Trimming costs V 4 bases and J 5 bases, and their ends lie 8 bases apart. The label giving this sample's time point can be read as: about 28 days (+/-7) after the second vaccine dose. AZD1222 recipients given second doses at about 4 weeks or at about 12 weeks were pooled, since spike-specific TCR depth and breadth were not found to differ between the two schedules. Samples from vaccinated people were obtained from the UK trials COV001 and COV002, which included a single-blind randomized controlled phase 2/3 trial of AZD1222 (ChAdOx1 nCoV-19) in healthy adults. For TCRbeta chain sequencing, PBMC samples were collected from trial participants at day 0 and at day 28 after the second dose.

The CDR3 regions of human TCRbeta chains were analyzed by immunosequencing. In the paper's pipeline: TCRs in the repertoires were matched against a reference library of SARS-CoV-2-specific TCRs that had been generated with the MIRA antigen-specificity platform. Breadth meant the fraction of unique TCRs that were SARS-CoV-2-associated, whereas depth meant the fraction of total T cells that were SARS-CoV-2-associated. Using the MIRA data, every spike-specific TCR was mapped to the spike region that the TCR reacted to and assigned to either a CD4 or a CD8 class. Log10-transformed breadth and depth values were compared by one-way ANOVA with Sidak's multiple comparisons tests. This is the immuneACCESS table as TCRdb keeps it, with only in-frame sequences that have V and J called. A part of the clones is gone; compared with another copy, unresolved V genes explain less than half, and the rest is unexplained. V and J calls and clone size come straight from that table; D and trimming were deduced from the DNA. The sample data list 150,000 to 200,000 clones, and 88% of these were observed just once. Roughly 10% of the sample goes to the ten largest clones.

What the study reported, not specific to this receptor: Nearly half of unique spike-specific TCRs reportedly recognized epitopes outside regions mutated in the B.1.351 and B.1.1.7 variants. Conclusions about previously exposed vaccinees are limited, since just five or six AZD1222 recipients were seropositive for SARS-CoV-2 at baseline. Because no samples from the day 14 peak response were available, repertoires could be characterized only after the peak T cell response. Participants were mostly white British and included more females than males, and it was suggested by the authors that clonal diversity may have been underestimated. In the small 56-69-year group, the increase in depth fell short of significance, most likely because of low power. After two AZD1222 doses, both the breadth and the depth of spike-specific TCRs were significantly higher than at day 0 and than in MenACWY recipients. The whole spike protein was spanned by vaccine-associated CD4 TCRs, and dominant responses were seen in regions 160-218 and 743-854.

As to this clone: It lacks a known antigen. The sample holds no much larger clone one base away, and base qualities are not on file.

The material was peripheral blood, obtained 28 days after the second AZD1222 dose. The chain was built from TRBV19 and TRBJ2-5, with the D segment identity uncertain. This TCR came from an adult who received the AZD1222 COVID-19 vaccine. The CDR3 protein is CASSRSPETQYF. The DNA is TGTGCCAGTAGTAGGAGCCCCGAGACCCAGTACTTC.